These T cell receptor beta chains were read from a single sample in a study of blood T cell repertoires in COVID-19. Method: immunoSEQ multiplex PCR; TCRdb's copy keeps in-frame clones and lacks some. The profile covers some 150,000 clones, with about 88% appearing a single time and approximately 6.5% taken by the ten largest. Material: peripheral blood. These receptor sequences come from a woman of 80 years or more in a cohort sampled during active or convalescent COVID-19. Both conserved end residues are part of each CDR3. Each record gives: V gene, J gene, clone size, D gene, CDR3 protein, CDR3 DNA. A D gene is named only where the DNA matches it firmly. Where a row states a size, it is once, few, many or the class of an expanded clone; other rows omit it.

>TRBV28|TRBJ2-4|NA|NA
CASSTRQSSKNIQYF
TGTGCCAGCAGTACCCGACAGTCATCCAAAAACATTCAGTACTTC
>TRBV4-3|TRBJ1-2|NA|NA
CASSQDRGINYGYTF
TGCGCCAGCAGCCAAGATCGGGGGATTAACTATGGCTACACCTTC
>TRBV5-1|TRBJ2-3|NA|NA
CASSLALSGGDTQYF
TGCGCCAGCAGCTTGGCTCTTTCAGGGGGGGATACGCAGTATTTT
>TRBV4-1|TRBJ1-1|NA|NA
CASSLPRGEVTEAFF
TGCGCCAGCAGCCTGCCCAGAGGGGAGGTCACTGAAGCTTTCTTT
>TRBV28|TRBJ1-1|NA|TRBD1
CASGSGGTFEAFF
TGTGCCAGCGGGTCAGGGGGAACTTTTGAAGCTTTCTTT
>TRBV27|TRBJ2-7|NA|TRBD2
CASSLYLAGVDEQYF
TGTGCCAGCAGTTTATATCTAGCGGGGGTGGACGAGCAGTACTTC
>TRBV2|TRBJ1-4|NA|TRBD1
CASSRDRVKGATNEKLFF
TGTGCCAGCAGTCGGGACAGGGTTAAGGGTGCAACTAATGAAAAACTGTTTTTT
>TRBV9|TRBJ1-6|few|TRBD1
CASSNTGGGSPLHF
TGTGCCAGCAGCAATACAGGGGGAGGTTCACCCCTCCACTTT
>TRBV18|TRBJ2-2|NA|TRBD1
CASSPPIGQGVTGELFF
TGTGCCAGCTCACCACCGATCGGACAGGGGGTTACCGGGGAGCTGTTTTTT
>TRBV4-2|TRBJ1-2|NA|NA
CASSPLSQNYGYTF
TGTGCCAGCAGTCCCCTGAGCCAAAACTATGGCTACACCTTC
>TRBV7-2|TRBJ1-6|NA|NA
CASSLDRENSPLHF
TGTGCCAGCAGCTTAGACAGAGAGAATTCACCCCTCCACTTT
>TRBV5-1|TRBJ2-2|once|TRBD2
CASSETSGDTGELFF
TGCGCCAGCAGCGAGACTAGCGGGGATACCGGGGAGCTGTTTTTT
>TRBV12-5|TRBJ2-3|NA|TRBD2
CASGLGLAGTDTQYF
TGTGCTAGTGGTTTAGGACTAGCGGGCACAGATACGCAGTATTTT
>TRBV4-1|TRBJ1-2|NA|NA
CASSQSGGDYGYTF
TGCGCCAGCAGCCAATCTGGCGGAGACTATGGCTACACCTTC
>TRBV30|TRBJ1-6|once|NA
CAWSVNDNYSPLHF
TGTGCCTGGAGTGTGAACGACAATTATTCACCCCTCCACTTT